The entry that follows covers one TCR beta chain sequence. Its antigen is not identified. This record comes from a study of lymphopenia after photon versus proton radiotherapy. Points from the study as a whole: Under photons, naive T cells and diversity fell while effector/memory populations rose. Oligoclonal CD8+ Temra expansion after nadir drove photon patients' diversity drop. Authors raise, but do not show, better survival with proton therapy.

With 3 bases clipped from V and 4 bases from J, the junction kept 5 bases outside the gene matches. The CDR3 has 15 amino acids. CDR1 and CDR2 (germline): SGHDN, FVKESK. TCRdb keeps only in-frame clones here, not all; method: immunoSEQ multiplex PCR. The sample contains some 41,000 clones, just over 85% of which appear only once. The TCR sequence derives from a woman aged 70 to 79 with pancreatic cancer. Some clones in this sample may be carry-over from other donors' samples. The gene calls are TRBV14 and TRBJ2-7; TRBD2 matches at 11 bases. This specimen consisted of peripheral blood, obtained from a patient treated with proton-based radiotherapy. This CDR3 is CASSHSLAGGYEQYF. The CDR3 nucleotides read TGTGCCAGCAGCCATTCTCTAGCGGGAGGATACGAGCAGTACTTC.